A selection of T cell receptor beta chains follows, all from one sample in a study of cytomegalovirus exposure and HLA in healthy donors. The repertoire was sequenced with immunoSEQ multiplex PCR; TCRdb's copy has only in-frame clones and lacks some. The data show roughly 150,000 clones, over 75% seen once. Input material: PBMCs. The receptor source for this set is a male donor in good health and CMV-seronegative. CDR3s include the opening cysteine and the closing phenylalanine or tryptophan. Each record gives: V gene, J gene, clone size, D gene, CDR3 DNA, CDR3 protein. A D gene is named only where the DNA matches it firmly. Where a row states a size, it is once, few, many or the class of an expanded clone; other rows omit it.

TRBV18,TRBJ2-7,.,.,TGTGCCAGCTCACCTAAGGGGCAGTCTGGCTACGAGCAGTACTTC,CASSPKGQSGYEQYF
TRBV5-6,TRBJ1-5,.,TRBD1,TGTGCCAGCAGCTCTCGGGGGACAGGGGCCCAGCCCCAGCATTTT,CASSSRGTGAQPQHF
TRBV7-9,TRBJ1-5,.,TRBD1,TGTGCCAGCAGCCTCCAGGGGGACGGTCAGCCCCAGCATTTT,CASSLQGDGQPQHF
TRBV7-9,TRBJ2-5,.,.,TGTGCCAGCAGCTTAGCGTCGGGTGATTCTGAGACCCAGTACTTC,CASSLASGDSETQYF
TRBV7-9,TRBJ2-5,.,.,TGTGCCAGCAGCTTAGTTGAGGGCGGGTACCAAGAGACCCAGTACTTC,CASSLVEGGYQETQYF
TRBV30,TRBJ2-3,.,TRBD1,TGTGCCTGGAGTTTCCGACAGGGTACAGATACGCAGTATTTT,CAWSFRQGTDTQYF
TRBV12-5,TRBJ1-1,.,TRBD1,TGTGCTAGTAGTAGGACAGGGGACACTGAAGCTTTCTTT,CASSRTGDTEAFF
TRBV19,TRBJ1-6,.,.,TGTGCCAGTAGGGGGGCGGCAGGAGCTTATATTAATTCACCCCTCCACTTT,CASRGAAGAYINSPLHF
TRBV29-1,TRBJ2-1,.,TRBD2,TGCAGCGTCGCGACTAGCGGGGGGGGGTATGAGCAGTTCTTC,CSVATSGGGYEQFF
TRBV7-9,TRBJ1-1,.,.,TGTGCCAGCAGCGAACAGGGTCGGGGAGCTTTCTTT,CASSEQGRGAFF
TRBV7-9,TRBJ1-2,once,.,TGTGCCAGCAGCTTAGCAGGGGGCTATGGCTACACCTTC,CASSLAGGYGYTF
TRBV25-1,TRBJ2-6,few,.,TGTGCCAGCAGCGATGACAGACCCTCTGCGAGGGCCAACGTCCTGACTTTC,CASSDDRPSARANVLTF
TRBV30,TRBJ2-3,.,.,TGTGCCTGGAGTGTGACGGACCGGGGAGGGCAGTATTTT,CAWSVTDRGGQYF
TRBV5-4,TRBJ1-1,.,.,TGCGCCAGCAGTTCTGACAGCCGATCCACTGAAGCTTTCTTT,CASSSDSRSTEAFF
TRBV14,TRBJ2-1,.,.,TGTGCCAGCAGCCAGGGCTCTGTAACGTTCTTC,CASSQGSVTFF
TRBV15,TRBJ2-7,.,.,TGTGCCACCAGCAGAGAATTAGGGGCGCCATGGAACGAGCAGTACTTC,CATSRELGAPWNEQYF
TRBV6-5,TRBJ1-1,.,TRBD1,TGTGCCAGCAGTTACTTACGGACAGGGAACACTGAAGCTTTCTTT,CASSYLRTGNTEAFF
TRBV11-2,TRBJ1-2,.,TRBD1,TGTGCCAGCAGCGCGGACAGGGGGCCCTATGGCTACACCTTC,CASSADRGPYGYTF
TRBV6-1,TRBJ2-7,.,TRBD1,TGTGCCAGCATAAGTCAGGGGGCAGCCTCCTACGAGCAGTACTTC,CASISQGAASYEQYF
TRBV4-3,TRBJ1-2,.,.,TGCGCCAGCAGCCGTCACCAGGACAGTTACTATGGCTACACCTTC,CASSRHQDSYYGYTF
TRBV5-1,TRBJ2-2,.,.,TGCGCCAGCAGCTTGGTCGCGGAAGGAACCGGGGAGCTGTTTTTT,CASSLVAEGTGELFF
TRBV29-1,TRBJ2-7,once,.,TGCAGCGTTATTAAGGGGTACGAGCAGTACTTC,CSVIKGYEQYF
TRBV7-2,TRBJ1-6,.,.,TGTGCCAGCAGCTTAGGTCTTAATTCACCCCTCCACTTT,CASSLGLNSPLHF
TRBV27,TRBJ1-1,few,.,TGTGCCAGCTCCTGGAGGGGTGGGACTGAAGCTTTCTTT,CASSWRGGTEAFF
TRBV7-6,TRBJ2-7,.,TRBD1,TGTGCCAGCAGCACCGGACAGGGCTACGAGCAGTACTTC,CASSTGQGYEQYF
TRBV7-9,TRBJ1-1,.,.,TGTGCCAGCAGCTTATTGATCGGGGGTTGGACTGAAGCTTTCTTT,CASSLLIGGWTEAFF
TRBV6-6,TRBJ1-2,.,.,TGTGCCAGCAGTTACTCGGTAGTCCTCTATGGCTACACCTTC,CASSYSVVLYGYTF
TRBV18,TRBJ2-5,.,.,TGTGCCAGCTCACCTCAACTGCAGGGTTGGGAGACCCAGTACTTC,CASSPQLQGWETQYF
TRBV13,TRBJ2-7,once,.,TGTGCCAGCAGCTTAGGAGCCCCTAGCGTGAAGGAGCAGTACTTC,CASSLGAPSVKEQYF
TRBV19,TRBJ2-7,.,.,TGTGCCAGTAGTCCCAGGGCACGAAACTCCTACGAGCAGTACTTC,CASSPRARNSYEQYF
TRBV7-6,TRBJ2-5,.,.,TGTGCCAGCAGCTCCCCCACTAGCACACTCCAAGAGACCCAGTACTTC,CASSSPTSTLQETQYF
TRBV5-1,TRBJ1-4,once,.,TGCGCCAGCAGCTTGCAGTCCCGAGAAAAACTGTTTTTT,CASSLQSREKLFF
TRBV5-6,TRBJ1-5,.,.,TGTGCCAGCAGCGGTTCGGGAGAAGGGCATCAGCCCCAGCATTTT,CASSGSGEGHQPQHF
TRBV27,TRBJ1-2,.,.,TGTGCCAGCAGTCACTCCAGGAGACAGGGCTACACCTTC,CASSHSRRQGYTF
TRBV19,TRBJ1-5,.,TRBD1,TGTGCCAGTAGTCTCCAGGGGGTGAATCAGCCCCAGCATTTT,CASSLQGVNQPQHF
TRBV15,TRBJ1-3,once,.,TGTGCCACCAGCAGAGATTTAGGAGAATCTGGAAACACCATATATTTT,CATSRDLGESGNTIYF
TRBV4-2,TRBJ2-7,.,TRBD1,TGTGCCAGCAGCCAAGGACAGGGGACCTACGAGCAGTACTTC,CASSQGQGTYEQYF
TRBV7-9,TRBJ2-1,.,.,TGTGCCAGCAGCGATCAGGGGGGCCTTCACAATGAGCAGTTCTTC,CASSDQGGLHNEQFF
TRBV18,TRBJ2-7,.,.,TGTGCCAGCTCACCGCCGACGCGGTACGAGCAGTACTTC,CASSPPTRYEQYF
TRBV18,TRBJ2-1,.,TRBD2,TGTGCCAGCTCGCCTCCCCCAGCGGGGAGCAACAATGAGCAGTTCTTC,CASSPPPAGSNNEQFF
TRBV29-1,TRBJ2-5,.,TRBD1,TGCAGCGTTGCCACAGGGGTTCGGGAGACCCAGTACTTC,CSVATGVRETQYF
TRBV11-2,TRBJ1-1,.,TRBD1,TGTGCCAGCAGGCAGGGGGGGAACACTGAAGCTTTCTTT,CASRQGGNTEAFF
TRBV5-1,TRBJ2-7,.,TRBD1,TGCGCCAGCAGCCCTGGACAGGCGTCCTACGAGCAGTACTTC,CASSPGQASYEQYF
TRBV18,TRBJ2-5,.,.,TGTGCCAGCTCACCAATGGAGACGAAAGAGACCCAGTACTTC,CASSPMETKETQYF
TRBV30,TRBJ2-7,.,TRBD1,TGTGCCTGGAGTAGACAGGGGGCAACTCTCGAGCAGTACTTC,CAWSRQGATLEQYF
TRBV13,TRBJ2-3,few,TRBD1,TGTGCCAGCAGCCACAGGGGGACAAACACAGATACGCAGTATTTT,CASSHRGTNTDTQYF
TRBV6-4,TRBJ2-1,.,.,TGTGCCAGCAGTGTGGGGGGCTCCTACAATGAGCAGTTCTTC,CASSVGGSYNEQFF
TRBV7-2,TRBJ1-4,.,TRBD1,TGTGCCAGCAGCCTATCCGGGACAGGATTTGAAAAACTGTTTTTT,CASSLSGTGFEKLFF
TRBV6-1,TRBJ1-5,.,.,TGTGCCAGCAGAACAGGGAGTAGGTCCACCTGGCCCCAGCATTTT,CASRTGSRSTWPQHF
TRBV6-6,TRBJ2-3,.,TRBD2,TGTGCCAGCGGGGGGGGTCCAGATACGCAGTATTTT,CASGGGPDTQYF
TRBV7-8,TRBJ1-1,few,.,TGTGCCAGCAGCTTGACACAGGGACCAGGAACTGAAGCTTTCTTT,CASSLTQGPGTEAFF
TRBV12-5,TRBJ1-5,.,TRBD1,TGTGCTAGTGGTTGGATACAGGGGCCTATAGGCAATCAGCCCCAGCATTTT,CASGWIQGPIGNQPQHF
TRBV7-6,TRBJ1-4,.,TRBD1,TGTGCCAGCAGCTCTATGACAGGGGCTTTGGAAAAACTGTTTTTT,CASSSMTGALEKLFF
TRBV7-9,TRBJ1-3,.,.,TGTGCCAGCAGGGCTAAGAGGGCTGGAAACACCATATATTTT,CASRAKRAGNTIYF
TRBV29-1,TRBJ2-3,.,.,TGCAGCGTCCGAGCACAGGGAATAAGCACAGATACGCAGTATTTT,CSVRAQGISTDTQYF